Here is one T cell receptor beta chain with its context. This CDR3 comprises 16 residues. With 5 bases removed from V and 9 bases from J, the gap between germline ends came to 25 bases. The data originate from a study of molecular identifiers for immune sequencing clone quantification. TCRdb reprocessed the PCR reads via MiXCR and lists one record per CDR3 protein. The repertoire has approximately 550,000 distinct CDR3 sequences, 25% of them found once; the top ten carry approximately 0.76%. As CD8+CD4-CCR7+CD45RA+ cells, naive CD8 T cells were sorted. This clonotype was obtained from a human donor in good health. Some libraries in this study had Jurkat cell RNA spiked in. Sequencing was done on a sample of naive CD8+ T cells from blood, with Jurkat cell RNA spiked in. Subset meaning: FACS-sorted CD8+CD4-CCR7+CD45RA+ naive T cells. This rearrangement joins TRBV12-3 or TRBV12-4 to TRBJ2-5, with a tentative D call TRBD1 (6 bases). The CDR3, as DNA: TGTGCCAGCAGTGAACTGTACAGGGCCACTTCAAACCCCCAGTACTTC. This codes for CASSELYRATSNPQYF.